This T cell receptor (beta chain) appears in the sequencing data of a study of cytomegalovirus exposure and HLA in healthy donors. Overall study results and limits: HLA allele associations emerged for roughly 17,000 TCR beta sequences in a later analysis, at 0.05 false discovery rate.

Germline CDR1 SEHNR, CDR2 FQNEAQ (reference sequence). J was trimmed by 4 bases and V by 1 base; bases with no gene match: 12. This CDR3 region has 19 residues. This clone was recorded only once. Its antigen is undetermined. The PCR contained 60 Vbeta and 13 Jbeta primers. Libraries were prepared by immunoSEQ multiplex PCR; TCRdb keeps only in-frame clonotypes and omits some of them. The sample holds approximately 300,000 clones, roughly 80% seen once. Sequencing was done on a sample of PBMCs. The TCR originated in a girl aged 2 to 10 in good health and CMV-seronegative. This sequence joins TRBV7-9 and TRBJ2-7; 14 nucleotides match TRBD2. The CDR3 protein is CASSLVNRLAGGPEYEQYF. The DNA of the CDR3 is TGTGCCAGCAGCTTAGTAAATCGACTAGCGGGAGGGCCGGAATACGAGCAGTACTTC.